This T cell receptor beta chain was identified during a study of blood T cell repertoires in COVID-19. Donors were grouped by their self-reported clinical history. The study counted Cohort 3 donors as recovered given two negative PCRs, clearance, or symptom resolution. The CDR3 has 14 amino acids. V lost 4 bases to trimming and J lost 4 bases; unmatched junction nucleotides: 5. Per germline, CDR1 SGHRS and CDR2 YFSETQ. Methods used by the authors: For nucleated cells, counts were estimated from reference gene primer amplification. The data were produced by immunoSEQ multiplex PCR, yet TCRdb's version contains in-frame clones alone and is incomplete. The D gene and trimming were derived from the DNA, and the V and J assignments and clone size from that table. The sample contains around 300,000 clones, about 90% of which appear only once.

Input material: PBMCs or T cells enriched from blood (not recorded which). This chain uses TRBV5-1 with TRBJ1-3; TRBD1 agrees at 7 bases. The sequence was collected from a woman aged 60-75 years who had recovered from COVID-19. This CDR3 is CASSPGGIGNTIYF. CDR3 bases: TGCGCCAGCAGCCCAGGGGGAATCGGAAACACCATATATTTT.